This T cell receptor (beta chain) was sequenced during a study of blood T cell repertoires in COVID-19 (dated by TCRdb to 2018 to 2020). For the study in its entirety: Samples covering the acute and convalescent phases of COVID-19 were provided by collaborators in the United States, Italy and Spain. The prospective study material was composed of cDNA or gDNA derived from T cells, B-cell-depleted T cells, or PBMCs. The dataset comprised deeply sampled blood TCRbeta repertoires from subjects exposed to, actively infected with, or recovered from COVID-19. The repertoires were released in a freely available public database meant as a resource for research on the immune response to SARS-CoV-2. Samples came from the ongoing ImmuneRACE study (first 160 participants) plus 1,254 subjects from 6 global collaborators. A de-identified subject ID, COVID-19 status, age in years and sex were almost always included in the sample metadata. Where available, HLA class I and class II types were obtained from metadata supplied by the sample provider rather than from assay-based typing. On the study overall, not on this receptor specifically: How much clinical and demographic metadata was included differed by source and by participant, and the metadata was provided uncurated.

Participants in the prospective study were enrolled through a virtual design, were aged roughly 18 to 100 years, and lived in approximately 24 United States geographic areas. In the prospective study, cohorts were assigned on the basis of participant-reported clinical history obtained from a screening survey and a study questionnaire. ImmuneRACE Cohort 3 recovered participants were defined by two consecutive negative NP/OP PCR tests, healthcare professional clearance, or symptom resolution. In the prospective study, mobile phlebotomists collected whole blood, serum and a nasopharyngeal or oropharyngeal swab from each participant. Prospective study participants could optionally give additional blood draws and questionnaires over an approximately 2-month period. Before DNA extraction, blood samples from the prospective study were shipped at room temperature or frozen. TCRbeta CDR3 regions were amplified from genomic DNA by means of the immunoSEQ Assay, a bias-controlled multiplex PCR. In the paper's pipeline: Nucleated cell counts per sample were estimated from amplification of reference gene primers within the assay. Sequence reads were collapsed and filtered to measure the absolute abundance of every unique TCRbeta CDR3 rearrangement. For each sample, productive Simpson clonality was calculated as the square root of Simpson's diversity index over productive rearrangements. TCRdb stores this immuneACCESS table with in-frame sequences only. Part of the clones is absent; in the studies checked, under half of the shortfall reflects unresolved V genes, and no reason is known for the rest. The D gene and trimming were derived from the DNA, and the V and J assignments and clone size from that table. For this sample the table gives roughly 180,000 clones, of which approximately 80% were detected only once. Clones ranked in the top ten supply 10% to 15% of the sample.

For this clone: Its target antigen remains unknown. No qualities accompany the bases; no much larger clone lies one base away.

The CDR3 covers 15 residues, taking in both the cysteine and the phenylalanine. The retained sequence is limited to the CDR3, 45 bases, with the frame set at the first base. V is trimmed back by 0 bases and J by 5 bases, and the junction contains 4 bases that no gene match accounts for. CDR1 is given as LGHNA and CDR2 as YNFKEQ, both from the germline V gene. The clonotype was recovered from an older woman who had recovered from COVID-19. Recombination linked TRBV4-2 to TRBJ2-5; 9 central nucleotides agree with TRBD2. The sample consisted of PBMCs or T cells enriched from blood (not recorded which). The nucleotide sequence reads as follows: TGTGCCAGCAGCCAAGATTCTAGCGGGGAGGAGACCCAGTACTTC. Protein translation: CASSQDSSGEETQYF.